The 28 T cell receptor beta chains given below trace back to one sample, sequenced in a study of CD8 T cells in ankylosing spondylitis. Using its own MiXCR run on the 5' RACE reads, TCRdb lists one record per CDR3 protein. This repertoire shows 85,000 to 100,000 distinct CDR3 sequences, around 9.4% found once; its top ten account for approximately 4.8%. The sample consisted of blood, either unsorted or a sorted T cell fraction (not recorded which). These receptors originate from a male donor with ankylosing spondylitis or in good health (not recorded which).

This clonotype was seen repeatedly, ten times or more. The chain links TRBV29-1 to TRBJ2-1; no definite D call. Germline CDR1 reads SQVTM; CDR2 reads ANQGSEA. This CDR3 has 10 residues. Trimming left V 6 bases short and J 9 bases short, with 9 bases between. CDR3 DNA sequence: TGCAGCGTACCGGACGGTGAGCAGTTCTTC. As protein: CSVPDGEQFF.

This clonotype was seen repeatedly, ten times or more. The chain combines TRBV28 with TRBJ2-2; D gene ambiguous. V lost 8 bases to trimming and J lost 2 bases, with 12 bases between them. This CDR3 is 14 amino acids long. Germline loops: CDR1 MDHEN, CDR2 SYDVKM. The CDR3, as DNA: TGTGCCAGCTTCTTAGACGTAAACACCGGGGAGCTGTTTTTT. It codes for CASFLDVNTGELFF.

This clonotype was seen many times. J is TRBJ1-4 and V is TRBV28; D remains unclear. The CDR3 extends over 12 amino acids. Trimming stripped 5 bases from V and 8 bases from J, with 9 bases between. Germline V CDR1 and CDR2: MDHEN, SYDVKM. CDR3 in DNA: TGTGCCAGCAGTGAGAGGAGGGAAAAACTGTTTTTT. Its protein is CASSERREKLFF.

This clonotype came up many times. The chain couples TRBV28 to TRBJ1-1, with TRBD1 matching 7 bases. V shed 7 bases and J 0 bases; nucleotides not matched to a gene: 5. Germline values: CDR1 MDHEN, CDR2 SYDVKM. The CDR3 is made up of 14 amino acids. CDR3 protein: CASTPTGMNTEAFF. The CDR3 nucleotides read TGTGCCAGCACCCCGACAGGGATGAACACTGAAGCTTTCTTT.

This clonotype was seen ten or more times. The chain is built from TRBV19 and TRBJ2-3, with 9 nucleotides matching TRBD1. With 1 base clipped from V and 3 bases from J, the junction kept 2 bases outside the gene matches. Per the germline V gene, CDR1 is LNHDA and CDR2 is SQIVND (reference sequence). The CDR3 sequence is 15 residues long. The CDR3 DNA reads TGTGCCAGTAGTATAGTAGGGACAGGGACAGATACGCAGTATTTT. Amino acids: CASSIVGTGTDTQYF.

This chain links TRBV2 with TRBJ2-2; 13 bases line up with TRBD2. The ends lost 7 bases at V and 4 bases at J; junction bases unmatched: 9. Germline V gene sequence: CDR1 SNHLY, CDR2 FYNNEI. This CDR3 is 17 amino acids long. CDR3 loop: CASTPGLAGEATGELFF. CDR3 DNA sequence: TGTGCCAGCACCCCTGGACTAGCGGGGGAAGCCACCGGGGAGCTGTTTTTT.

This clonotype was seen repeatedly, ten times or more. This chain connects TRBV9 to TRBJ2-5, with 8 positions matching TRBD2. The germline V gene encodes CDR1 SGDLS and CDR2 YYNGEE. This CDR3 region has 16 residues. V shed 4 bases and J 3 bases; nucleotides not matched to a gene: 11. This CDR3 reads CASSTSSAGAEETQYF. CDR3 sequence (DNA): TGTGCCAGCAGCACCAGTTCAGCGGGGGCTGAAGAGACCCAGTACTTC.

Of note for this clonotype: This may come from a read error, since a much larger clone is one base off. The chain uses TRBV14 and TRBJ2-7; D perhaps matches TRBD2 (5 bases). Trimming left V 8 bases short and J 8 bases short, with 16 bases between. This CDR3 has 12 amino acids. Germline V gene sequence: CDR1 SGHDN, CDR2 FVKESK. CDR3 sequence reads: CASRLTVVKQYF. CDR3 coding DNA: TGTGCCAGCCGACTAACGGTGGTCAAGCAGTACTTC.

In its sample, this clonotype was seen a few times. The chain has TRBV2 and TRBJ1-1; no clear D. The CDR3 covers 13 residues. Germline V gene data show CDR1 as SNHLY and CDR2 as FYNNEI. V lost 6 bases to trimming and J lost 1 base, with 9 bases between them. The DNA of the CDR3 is TGTGCCAGCAGAAAAGTCGAGAACACTGAAGCTTTCTTT. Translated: CASRKVENTEAFF.

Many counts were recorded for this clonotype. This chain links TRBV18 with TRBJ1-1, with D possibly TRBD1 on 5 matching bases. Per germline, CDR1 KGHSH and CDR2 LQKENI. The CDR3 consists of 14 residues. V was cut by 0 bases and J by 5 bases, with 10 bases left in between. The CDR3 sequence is CASSPPGAITEAFF. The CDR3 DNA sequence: TGTGCCAGCTCACCACCTGGGGCGATAACTGAAGCTTTCTTT.

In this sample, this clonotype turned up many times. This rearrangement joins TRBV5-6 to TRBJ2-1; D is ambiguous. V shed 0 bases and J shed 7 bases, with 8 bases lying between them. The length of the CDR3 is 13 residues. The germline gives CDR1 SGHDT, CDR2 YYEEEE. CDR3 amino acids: CASSLDLMNEQFF. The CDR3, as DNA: TGTGCCAGCAGCTTGGACCTGATGAATGAGCAGTTCTTC.

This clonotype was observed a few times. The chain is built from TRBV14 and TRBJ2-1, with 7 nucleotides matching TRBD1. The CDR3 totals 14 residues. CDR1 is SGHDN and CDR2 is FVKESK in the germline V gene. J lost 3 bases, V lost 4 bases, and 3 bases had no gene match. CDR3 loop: CASSPAGGYNEQFF. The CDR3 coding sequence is TGTGCCAGCAGCCCGGCAGGGGGCTACAATGAGCAGTTCTTC. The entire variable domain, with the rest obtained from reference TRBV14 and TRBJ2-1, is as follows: EAGVTQFPSHSVIEKGQTVTLRCDPISGHDNLYWYRRVMGKEIKFLLHFVKESKQDESGMPNNRFLAERTGGTYSTLKVQPAELEDSGVYFCASSPAGGYNEQFFGPGTRLTVL.

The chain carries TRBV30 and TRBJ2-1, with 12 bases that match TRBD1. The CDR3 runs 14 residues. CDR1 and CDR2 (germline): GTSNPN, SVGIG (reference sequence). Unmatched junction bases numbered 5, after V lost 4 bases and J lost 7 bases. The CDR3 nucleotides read TGTGCCTGGACCCCGGGACAGGGGGCAAATGAGCAGTTCTTC. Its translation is CAWTPGQGANEQFF.

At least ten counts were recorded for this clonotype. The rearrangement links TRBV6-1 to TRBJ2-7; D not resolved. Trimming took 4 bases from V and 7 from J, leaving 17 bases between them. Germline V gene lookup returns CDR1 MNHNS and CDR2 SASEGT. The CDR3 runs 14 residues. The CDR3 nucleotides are TGTGCCAGCAGTGTAGACCAGGATACGTTGGAGCAGTACTTC. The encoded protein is CASSVDQDTLEQYF.

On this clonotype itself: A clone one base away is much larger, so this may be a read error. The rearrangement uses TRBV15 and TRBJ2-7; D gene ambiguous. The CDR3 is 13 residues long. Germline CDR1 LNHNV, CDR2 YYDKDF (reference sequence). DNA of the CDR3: TGTGTCACCAGTGAGACCTTTATTCGGGAGCAGTACTTC. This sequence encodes CVTSETFIREQYF. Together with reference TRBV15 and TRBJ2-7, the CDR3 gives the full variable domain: DAMVIQNPRYQVTQFGKPVTLSCSQTLNHNVMYWYQQKSSQAPKLLFHYYDKDFNNEADTPDNFQSRRPNTSFCFLDIRSPGLGDTAMYLCVTSETFIREQYFGPGTRLTVT.

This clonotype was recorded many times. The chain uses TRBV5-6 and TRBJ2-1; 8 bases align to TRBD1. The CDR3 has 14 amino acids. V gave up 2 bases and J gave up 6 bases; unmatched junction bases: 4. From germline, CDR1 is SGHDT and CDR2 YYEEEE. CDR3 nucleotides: TGTGCCAGCAGCTTCGGACAGGGAGGCAATGAGCAGTTCTTC. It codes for CASSFGQGGNEQFF.

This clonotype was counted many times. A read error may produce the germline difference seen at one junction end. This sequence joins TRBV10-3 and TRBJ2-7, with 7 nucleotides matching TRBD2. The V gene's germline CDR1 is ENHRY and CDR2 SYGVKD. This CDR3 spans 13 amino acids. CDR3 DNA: TGTGCCATCAGGGAGTCCGGGGGGTACGAGCAGTACTTC. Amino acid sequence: CAIRESGGYEQYF.

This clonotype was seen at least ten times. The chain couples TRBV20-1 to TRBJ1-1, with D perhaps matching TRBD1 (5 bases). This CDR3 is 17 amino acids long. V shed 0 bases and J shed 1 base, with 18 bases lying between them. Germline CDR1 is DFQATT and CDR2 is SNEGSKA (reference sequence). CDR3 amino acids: CSARDTDRLGPNTEAFF. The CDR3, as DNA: TGCAGTGCTAGAGATACCGATCGACTGGGGCCGAACACTGAAGCTTTCTTT.

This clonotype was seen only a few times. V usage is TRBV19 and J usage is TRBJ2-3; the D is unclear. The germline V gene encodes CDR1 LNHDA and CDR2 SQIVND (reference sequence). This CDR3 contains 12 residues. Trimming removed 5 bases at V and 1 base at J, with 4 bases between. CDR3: CASSFRTDTQYF. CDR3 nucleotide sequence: TGTGCCAGTAGTTTTCGCACAGATACGCAGTATTTT. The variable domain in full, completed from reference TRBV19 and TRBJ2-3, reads DGGITQSPKYLFRKEGQNVTLSCEQNLNHDAMYWYRQDPGQGLRLIYYSQIVNDFQKGDIAEGYSVSREKKESFPLTVTSAQKNPTAFYLCASSFRTDTQYFGPGTRLTVL.

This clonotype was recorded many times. The CDR3 here is CSARGGSGAGAPQSQFF. The CDR3, as DNA: TGCAGTGCTAGAGGTGGGAGCGGAGCGGGGGCCCCCCAATCGCAGTTCTTC. The rearrangement links TRBV20-1 to TRBJ2-1; 8 bases are a match to TRBD2. Germline lookup yields CDR1 DFQATT and CDR2 SNEGSKA (reference sequence). The J segment lost 12 bases and the V segment lost 1 base, leaving 20 bases of the junction unmatched. This CDR3 is built from 17 residues.

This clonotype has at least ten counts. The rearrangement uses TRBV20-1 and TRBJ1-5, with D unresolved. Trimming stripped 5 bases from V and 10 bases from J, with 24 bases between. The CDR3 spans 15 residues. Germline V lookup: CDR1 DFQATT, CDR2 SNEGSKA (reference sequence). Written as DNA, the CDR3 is TGCAGTGCTTCTGAGGCCGGACCGTTCAGTATCCCCCAGCATTTT. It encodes CSASEAGPFSIPQHF.

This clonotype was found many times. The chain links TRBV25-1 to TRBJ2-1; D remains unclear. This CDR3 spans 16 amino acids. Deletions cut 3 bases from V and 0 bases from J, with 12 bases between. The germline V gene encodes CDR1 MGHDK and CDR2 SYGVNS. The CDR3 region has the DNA TGTGCCAGCAGTGACCCTCAGCAGCACTCCTACAATGAGCAGTTCTTC. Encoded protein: CASSDPQQHSYNEQFF.

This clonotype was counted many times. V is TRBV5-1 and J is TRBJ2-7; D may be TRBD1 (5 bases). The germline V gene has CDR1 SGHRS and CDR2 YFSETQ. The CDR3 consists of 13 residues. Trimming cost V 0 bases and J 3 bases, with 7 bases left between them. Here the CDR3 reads CASSLGQYYEQYF. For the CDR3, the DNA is TGCGCCAGCAGCTTGGGACAGTACTACGAGCAGTACTTC.

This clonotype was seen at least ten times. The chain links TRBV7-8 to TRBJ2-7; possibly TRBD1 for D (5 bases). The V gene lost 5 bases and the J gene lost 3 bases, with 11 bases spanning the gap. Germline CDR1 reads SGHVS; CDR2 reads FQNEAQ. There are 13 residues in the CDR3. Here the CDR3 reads CASSSQGIYEQYF. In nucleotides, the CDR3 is TGTGCCAGCAGCAGCCAGGGTATCTACGAGCAGTACTTC.

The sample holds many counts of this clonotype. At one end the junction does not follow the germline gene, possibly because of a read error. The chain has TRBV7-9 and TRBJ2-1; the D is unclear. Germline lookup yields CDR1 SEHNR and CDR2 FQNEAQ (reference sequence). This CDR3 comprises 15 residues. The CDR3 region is CASINPGRSYHEQFF. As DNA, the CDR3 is TGTGCCAGCATCAACCCCGGCAGGAGCTACCATGAGCAGTTCTTC. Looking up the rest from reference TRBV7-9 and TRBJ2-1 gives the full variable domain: DTGVSQNPRHKITKRGQNVTFRCDPISEHNRLYWYRQTLGQGPEFLTYFQNEAQLEKSRLLSDRFSAERPKGSFSTLEIQRTEQGDSAMYLCASINPGRSYHEQFFGPGTRLTVL.

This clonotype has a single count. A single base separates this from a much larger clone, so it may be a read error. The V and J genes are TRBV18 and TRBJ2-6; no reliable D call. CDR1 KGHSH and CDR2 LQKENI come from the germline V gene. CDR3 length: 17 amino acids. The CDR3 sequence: CASLPGAPSSGANVLTF. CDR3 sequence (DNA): TGTGCCAGCTTACCAGGTGCACCCAGCTCTGGGGCCAACGTCCTGACTTTC.

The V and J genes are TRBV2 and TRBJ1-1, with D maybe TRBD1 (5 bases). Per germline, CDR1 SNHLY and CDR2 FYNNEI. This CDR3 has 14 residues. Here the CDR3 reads CADRTGTTSAEAFF. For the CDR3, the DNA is TGTGCTGATAGGACCGGGACCACAAGTGCTGAAGCTTTCTTT.

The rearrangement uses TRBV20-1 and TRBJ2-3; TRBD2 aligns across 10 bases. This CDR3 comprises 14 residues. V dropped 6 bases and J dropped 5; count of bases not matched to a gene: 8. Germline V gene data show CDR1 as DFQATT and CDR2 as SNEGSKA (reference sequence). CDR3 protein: CSAESGGAIDTQYF. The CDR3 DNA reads TGCAGTGCGGAAAGCGGGGGGGCCATAGATACGCAGTATTTT.